This T cell receptor (beta chain) was recorded in a study of vaccination and CD4 T cells after COVID-19. Study-wide context: The study enrolled six male and four female convalescents, two of whom were Hispanic.

This clonotype is medium-sized (0.01 to 0.1%). Its target is unknown. The treatment here: roughly 11-day PBMC culture with coronavirus spike peptide pools or control peptides (ViraFEST assay). Gathering of the CD4+ T cells, from the unexposed donor, took place before the COVID-19 pandemic (2011-2018). ViraFEST used peptide pools to expand antigen-specific T cells before TCR sequencing. The CDR3 consists of 12 residues. With 6 bases removed from V and 5 bases from J, the gap between germline ends came to 10 bases. At the Johns Hopkins FTIC core, DNA taken from cultured CD4+ T cells was sequenced by way of the Oncomine TCR Beta short-read assay. Genomic DNA extraction was carried out from cultured CD4+ T cells. TCRdb re-called the PCR reads with MiXCR, one entry per CDR3 protein. The repertoire consists of some 10,000 distinct CDR3 sequences, with 25% to 30% occurring once and the leading ten covering roughly 14%.

Sequenced sample: CD4+ T cells from blood, cultured in vitro. The sequence was collected from a human donor in good health. This sequence joins TRBV12-3 or TRBV12-4 and TRBJ2-5, with D uncertain. The DNA of the CDR3 is TGTGCCAGCAGGTTGGGTTCCGAGACCCAGTACTTC. Its protein is CASRLGSETQYF.